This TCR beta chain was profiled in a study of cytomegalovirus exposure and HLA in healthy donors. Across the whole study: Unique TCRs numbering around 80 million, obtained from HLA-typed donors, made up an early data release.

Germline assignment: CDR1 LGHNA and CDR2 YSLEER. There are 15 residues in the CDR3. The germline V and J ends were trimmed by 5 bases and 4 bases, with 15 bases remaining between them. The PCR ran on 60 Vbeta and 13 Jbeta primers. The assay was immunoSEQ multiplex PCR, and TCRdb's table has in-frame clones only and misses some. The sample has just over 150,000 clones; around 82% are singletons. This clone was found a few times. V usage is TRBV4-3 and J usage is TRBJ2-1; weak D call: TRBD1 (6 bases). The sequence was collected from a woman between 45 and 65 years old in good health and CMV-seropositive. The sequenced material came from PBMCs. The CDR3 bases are TGCGCCAGCAGCTCCGATTGGGACAATTACAATGAGCAGTTCTTC. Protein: CASSSDWDNYNEQFF.